Included here is one T cell receptor beta chain sequence, with context. TCRdb keeps only in-frame clones here, not all; method: immunoSEQ multiplex PCR. The sample holds around 83,000 clones, approximately 94% seen once. This entry is derived from a study of technical replicates of blood from several donors. CDR3 length: 17 amino acids. Germline trimming cut 6 bases from V and 0 bases from J; bases unmatched to any gene: 12. The germline V gene encodes CDR1 SGHRS and CDR2 YFSETQ. The source is a human donor in good health. This chain connects TRBV5-1 to TRBJ1-3, with 7 bases lining up with TRBD1. The specimen sequenced was T cells isolated from PBMCs. This CDR3 is CASTHGTETSSGNTIYF. The DNA for the CDR3 is TGCGCCAGCACCCACGGGACAGAAACCTCCTCTGGAAACACCATATATTTT.